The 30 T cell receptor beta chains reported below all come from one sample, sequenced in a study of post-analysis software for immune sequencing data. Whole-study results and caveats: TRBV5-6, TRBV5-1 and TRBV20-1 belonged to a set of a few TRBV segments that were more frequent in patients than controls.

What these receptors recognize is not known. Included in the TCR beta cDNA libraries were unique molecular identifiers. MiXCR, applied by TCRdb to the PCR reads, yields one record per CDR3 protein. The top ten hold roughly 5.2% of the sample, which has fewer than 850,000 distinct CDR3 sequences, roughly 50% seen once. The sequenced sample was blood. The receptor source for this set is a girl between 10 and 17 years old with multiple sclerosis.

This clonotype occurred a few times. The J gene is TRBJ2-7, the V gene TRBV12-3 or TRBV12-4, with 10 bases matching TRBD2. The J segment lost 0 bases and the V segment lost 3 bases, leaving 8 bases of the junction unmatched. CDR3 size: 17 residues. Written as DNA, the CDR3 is TGTGCCAGCAGTTTCAGATACAGCGGGGGGGGCTCCTACGAGCAGTACTTC. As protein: CASSFRYSGGGSYEQYF.

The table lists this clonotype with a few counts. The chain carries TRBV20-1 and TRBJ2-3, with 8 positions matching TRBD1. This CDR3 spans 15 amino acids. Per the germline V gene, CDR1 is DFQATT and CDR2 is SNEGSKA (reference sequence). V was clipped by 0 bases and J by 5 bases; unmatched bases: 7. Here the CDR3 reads CSARDLDRVVDTQYF. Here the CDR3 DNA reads TGCAGTGCTAGAGATCTGGACAGGGTTGTAGATACGCAGTATTTT.

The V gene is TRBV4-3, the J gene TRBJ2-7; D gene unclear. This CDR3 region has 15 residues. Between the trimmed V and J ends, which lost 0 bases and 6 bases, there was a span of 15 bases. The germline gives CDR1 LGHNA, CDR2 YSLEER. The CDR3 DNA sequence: TGCGCCAGCAGCCAAGATAGAAGCGCCTACTTCGAGCAGTACTTC. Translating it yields CASSQDRSAYFEQYF.

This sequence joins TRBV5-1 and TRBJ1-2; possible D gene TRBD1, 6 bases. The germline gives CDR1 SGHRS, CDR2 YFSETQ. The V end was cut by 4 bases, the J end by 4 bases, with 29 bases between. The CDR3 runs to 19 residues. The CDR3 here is CASSPSRGQLLTPVYGYTF. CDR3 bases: TGCGCCAGCAGCCCCTCCCGCGGACAGCTTTTAACCCCGGTCTATGGCTACACCTTC.

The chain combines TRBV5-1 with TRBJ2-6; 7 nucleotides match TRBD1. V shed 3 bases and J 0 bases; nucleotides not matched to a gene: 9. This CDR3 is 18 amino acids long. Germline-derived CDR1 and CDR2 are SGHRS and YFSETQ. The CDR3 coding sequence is TGCGCCAGCAGCTCTGCCGGGACAGACAGCTCTGGGGCCAACGTCCTGACTTTC. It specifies CASSSAGTDSSGANVLTF.

The CDR3 sequence is CASSYSGTGLLNTEAFF. In DNA, the CDR3 is TGTGCCAGCAGTTACTCCGGGACAGGTCTCCTGAACACTGAAGCTTTCTTT. The chain combines TRBV6-5 with TRBJ1-1, with 8 bases fitting TRBD1. Per the germline V gene, CDR1 is MNHEY and CDR2 is SVGAGI. The CDR3 has 17 residues. V shed 0 bases and J 0 bases; nucleotides not matched to a gene: 6.

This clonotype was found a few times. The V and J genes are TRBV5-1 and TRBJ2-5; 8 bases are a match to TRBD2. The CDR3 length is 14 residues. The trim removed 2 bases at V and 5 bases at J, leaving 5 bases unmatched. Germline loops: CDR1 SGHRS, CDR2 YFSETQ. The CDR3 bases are TGCGCCAGCAGCTTCGTCGGGGGGGGCGAGACCCAGTACTTC. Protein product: CASSFVGGGETQYF.

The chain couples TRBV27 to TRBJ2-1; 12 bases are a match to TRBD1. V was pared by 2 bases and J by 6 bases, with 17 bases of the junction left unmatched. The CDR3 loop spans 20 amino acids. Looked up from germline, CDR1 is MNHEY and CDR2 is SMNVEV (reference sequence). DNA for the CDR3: TGTGCCAGCAGTTTAAGAGGGACAGGGGGCGCCAGGCCTACGGGCAATGAGCAGTTCTTC. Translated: CASSLRGTGGARPTGNEQFF.

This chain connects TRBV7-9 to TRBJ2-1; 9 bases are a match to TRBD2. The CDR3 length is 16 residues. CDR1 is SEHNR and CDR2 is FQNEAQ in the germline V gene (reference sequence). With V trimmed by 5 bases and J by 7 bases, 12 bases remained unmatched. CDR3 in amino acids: CASSPAGGSLWNEQFF. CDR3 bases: TGTGCCAGCAGCCCAGCGGGAGGTTCCCTATGGAATGAGCAGTTCTTC.

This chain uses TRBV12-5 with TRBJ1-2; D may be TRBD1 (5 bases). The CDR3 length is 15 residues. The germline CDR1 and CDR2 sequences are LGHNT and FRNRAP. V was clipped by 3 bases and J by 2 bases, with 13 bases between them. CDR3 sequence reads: CASGLGQGGNYGYTF. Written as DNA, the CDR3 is TGTGCTAGTGGTTTAGGCCAGGGAGGAAACTATGGCTACACCTTC.

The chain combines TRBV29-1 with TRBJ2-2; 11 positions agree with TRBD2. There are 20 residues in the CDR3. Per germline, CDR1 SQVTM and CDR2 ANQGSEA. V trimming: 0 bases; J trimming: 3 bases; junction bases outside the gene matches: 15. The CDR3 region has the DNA TGCAGCGTTGAAGATCTTAGCCTAGCGGGAGGACCTTCGGACACCGGGGAGCTGTTTTTT. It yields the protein CSVEDLSLAGGPSDTGELFF.

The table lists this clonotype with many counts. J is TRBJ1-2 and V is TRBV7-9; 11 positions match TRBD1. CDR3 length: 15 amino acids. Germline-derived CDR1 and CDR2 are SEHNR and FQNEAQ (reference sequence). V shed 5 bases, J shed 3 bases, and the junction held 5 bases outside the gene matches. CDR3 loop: CASSDRTGGDYGYTF. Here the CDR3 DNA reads TGTGCCAGCAGCGACCGGACAGGGGGCGACTATGGCTACACCTTC.

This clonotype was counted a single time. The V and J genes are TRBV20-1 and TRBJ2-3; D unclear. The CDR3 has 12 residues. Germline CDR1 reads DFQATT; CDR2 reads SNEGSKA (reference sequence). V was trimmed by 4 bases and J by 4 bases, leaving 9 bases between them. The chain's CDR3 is CSAKGQADTQYF. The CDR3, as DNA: TGCAGTGCTAAGGGCCAGGCAGATACGCAGTATTTT.

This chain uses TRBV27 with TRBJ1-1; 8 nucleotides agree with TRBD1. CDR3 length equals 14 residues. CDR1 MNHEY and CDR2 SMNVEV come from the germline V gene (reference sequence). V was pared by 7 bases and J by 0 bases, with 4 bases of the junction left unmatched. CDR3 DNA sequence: TGTGCCAGCACCTCGACAGGGGTGAACACTGAAGCTTTCTTT. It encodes CASTSTGVNTEAFF.

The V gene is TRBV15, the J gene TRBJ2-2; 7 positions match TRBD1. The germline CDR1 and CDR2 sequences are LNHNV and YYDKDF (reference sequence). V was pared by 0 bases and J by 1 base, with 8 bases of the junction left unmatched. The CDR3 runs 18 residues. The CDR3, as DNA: TGTGCCACCAGCAGAGATTTCGGACAGGAATTGAACACCGGGGAGCTGTTTTTT. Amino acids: CATSRDFGQELNTGELFF. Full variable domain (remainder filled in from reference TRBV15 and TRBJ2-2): DAMVIQNPRYQVTQFGKPVTLSCSQTLNHNVMYWYQQKSSQAPKLLFHYYDKDFNNEADTPDNFQSRRPNTSFCFLDIRSPGLGDTAMYLCATSRDFGQELNTGELFFGEGSRLTVL.

Here the CDR3 reads CSARGGGWGYTF. The DNA of the CDR3 is TGCAGTGCTAGAGGAGGGGGCTGGGGCTACACCTTC. This chain links TRBV20-1 with TRBJ1-2; 7 bases agree with TRBD1. Germline loops: CDR1 DFQATT, CDR2 SNEGSKA (reference sequence). This CDR3 has 12 amino acids. V gave up 1 base and J gave up 8 bases; unmatched junction bases: 4.

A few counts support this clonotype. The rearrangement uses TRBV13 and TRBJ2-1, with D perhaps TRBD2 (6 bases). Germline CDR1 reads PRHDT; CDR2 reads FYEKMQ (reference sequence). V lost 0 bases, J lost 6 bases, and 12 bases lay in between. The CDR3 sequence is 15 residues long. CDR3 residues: CASSLGLAVANEQFF. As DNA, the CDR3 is TGTGCCAGCAGCTTAGGGTTAGCGGTGGCCAATGAGCAGTTCTTC.

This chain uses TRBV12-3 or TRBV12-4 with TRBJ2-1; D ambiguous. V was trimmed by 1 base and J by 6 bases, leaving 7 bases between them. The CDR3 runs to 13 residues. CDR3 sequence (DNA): TGTGCCAGCAGTTTAGGACCCTGCAATGAGCAGTTCTTC. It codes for CASSLGPCNEQFF.

The CDR3 DNA sequence: TGTGCCAGCAGTCCGGCCCGGAGGGGGGAAAAACTGTTTTTT. Encoded protein: CASSPARRGEKLFF. V usage is TRBV12-3 or TRBV12-4 and J usage is TRBJ1-4; D perhaps matches TRBD1 (6 bases). V was cut by 5 bases and J by 8 bases, with 15 bases left in between. The CDR3 covers 14 residues.

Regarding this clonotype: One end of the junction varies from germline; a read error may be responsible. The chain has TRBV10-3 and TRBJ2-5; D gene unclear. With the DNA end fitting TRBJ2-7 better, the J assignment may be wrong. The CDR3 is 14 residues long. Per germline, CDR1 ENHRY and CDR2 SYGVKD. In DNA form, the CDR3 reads TGTGCCATCAGGGAGTTTGGCGGAGATTACGAGCAGTACTTC. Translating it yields CAIREFGGDYEQYF.

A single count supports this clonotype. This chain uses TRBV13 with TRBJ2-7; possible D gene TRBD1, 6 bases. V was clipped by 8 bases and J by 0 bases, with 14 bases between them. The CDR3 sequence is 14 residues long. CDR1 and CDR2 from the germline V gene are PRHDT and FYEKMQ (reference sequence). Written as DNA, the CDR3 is TGTGCCAGCGGCTCACGGACAGCCTCCTACGAGCAGTACTTC. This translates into CASGSRTASYEQYF.

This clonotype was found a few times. CDR3 in amino acids: CSARGGTAYSGANVLTF. DNA for the CDR3: TGCAGTGCCCGCGGGGGGACAGCCTACTCTGGGGCCAACGTCCTGACTTTC. The V and J genes are TRBV20-1 and TRBJ2-6, with a weak D call TRBD2 (8 bases). V lost 6 bases and J 0 bases, leaving 18 bases between the germline ends. The CDR3 loop spans 17 amino acids. The germline CDR1 and CDR2 sequences are DFQATT and SNEGSKA (reference sequence).

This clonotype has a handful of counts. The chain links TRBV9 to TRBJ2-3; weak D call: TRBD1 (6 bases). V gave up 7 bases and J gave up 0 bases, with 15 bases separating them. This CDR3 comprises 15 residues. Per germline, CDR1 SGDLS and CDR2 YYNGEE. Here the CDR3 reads CASGLWTESTDTQYF. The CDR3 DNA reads TGTGCCAGCGGTCTTTGGACAGAAAGCACAGATACGCAGTATTTT.

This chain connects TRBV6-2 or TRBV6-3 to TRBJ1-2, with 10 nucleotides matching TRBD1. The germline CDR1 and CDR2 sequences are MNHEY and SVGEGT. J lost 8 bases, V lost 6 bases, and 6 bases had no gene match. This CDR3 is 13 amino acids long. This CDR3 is CASSDWTGGGYTF. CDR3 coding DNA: TGTGCCAGCAGCGACTGGACAGGGGGAGGCTACACCTTC.

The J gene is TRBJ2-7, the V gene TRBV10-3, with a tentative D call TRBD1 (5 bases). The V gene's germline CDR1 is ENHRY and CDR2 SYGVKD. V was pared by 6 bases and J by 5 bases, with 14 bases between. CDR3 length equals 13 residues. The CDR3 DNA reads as TGTGCCATCAGCCAACAGATAGGGGACGAGCAGTACTTC. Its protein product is CAISQQIGDEQYF.

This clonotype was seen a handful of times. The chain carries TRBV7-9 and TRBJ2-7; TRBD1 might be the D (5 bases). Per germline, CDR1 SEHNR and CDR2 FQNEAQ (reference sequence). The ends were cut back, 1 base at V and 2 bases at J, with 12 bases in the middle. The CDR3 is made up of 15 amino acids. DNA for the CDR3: TGTGCCAGCAGCTTAGGGTTATTGGACACCTACGAGCAGTACTTC. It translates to CASSLGLLDTYEQYF.

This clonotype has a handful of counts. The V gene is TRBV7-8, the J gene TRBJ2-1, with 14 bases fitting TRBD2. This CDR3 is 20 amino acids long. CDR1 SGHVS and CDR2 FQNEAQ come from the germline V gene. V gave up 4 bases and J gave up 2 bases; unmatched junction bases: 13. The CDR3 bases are TGTGCCAGCAGCTCACCACCCGGGACTAGCGGGAGAAGGGCCTACAATGAGCAGTTCTTC. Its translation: CASSSPPGTSGRRAYNEQFF.

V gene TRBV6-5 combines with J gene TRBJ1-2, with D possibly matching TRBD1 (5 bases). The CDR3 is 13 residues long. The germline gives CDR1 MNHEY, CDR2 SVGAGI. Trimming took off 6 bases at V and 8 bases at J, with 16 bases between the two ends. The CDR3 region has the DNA TGTGCCAGCAGGCGGCAGGGTTATTCGGGCTACACCTTC. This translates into CASRRQGYSGYTF.

CDR3 DNA sequence: TGTGCCAGCAGCCCAGGGACTAGCGGGAGCAACACCGGGGAGCTGTTTTTT. Translation: CASSPGTSGSNTGELFF. The chain employs TRBV5-8 and TRBJ2-2, with 14 bases fitting TRBD2. The CDR3 consists of 17 residues. Losses at the gene ends were 4 bases for V and 2 bases for J; bases not matched to a gene: 4. CDR1 SGHTS and CDR2 YDEGEE come from the germline V gene.

The CDR3 nucleotides read TGTGCCAGCAGTTCGAGCGACGCGGGGGAGCAGTTCTTC. Residues: CASSSSDAGEQFF. This chain connects TRBV28 to TRBJ2-1, with a weak D call TRBD2 (6 bases). The germline CDR1 and CDR2 sequences are MDHEN and SYDVKM. The CDR3 is made up of 13 amino acids. V lost 4 bases, J lost 10 bases, and 14 bases lay in between.